The sample holds a few counts of the clone carrying this TCR beta chain. Its antigen is currently unknown. One end of the junction fails to match germline, which may point to a read error. As processed by the authors: CDR3 was compared across clinicopathological groups, and the resulting differences were used to build a distant-metastasis classifier for papillary thyroid cancer. TCRdb recomputed clones from the PCR reads via MiXCR. The V and J calls reflect TCRdb's pipeline rather than the authors' work. Found here are tens of thousands of clones, about 16% of them singletons; the top ten hold around 21%. This specimen comes from a study of metastatic and nonmetastatic thyroid tumors. Background on the study: Comparative analysis of repertoires was undertaken across blood and tumor or nodule tissue obtained from malignant and benign thyroid patients. Study-wide results and limits: Relative to benign nodules, malignant thyroid tumors were reportedly characterized by significantly elevated TCR beta diversity in blood and tumor.

Germline loops: CDR1 SQVTM, CDR2 ANQGSEA. There are 14 residues in the CDR3. Thyroid surgery took place with no prior treatment in any patient. The clonotype comes from a male donor with papillary thyroid cancer or a benign thyroid nodule (not recorded which). Some clones in this sample may be carry-over from other donors' samples. The sequencing sample was made of blood. V usage is TRBV29-1 and J usage is TRBJ2-1; TRBD1 matches 8 bases. The CDR3 reads CIVVKDRVSDEQFF. The CDR3 coding sequence is TGCATCGTTGTGAAGGACAGGGTGAGTGATGAGCAGTTCTTC.